The 18 T cell receptor beta chains below all came from one sample that was sequenced in a study of blood T cell repertoires in COVID-19. Sequenced by immunoSEQ multiplex PCR; TCRdb stores in-frame clones only, minus some. The table has some 26,000 clones, approximately 82% seen once. Source material: peripheral blood. Every receptor here comes from a man older than 75 with active or convalescent COVID-19.

The chain has TRBV6-5 and TRBJ2-7; D possibly corresponds to TRBD2 (6 bases). The germline V and J ends were trimmed by 8 bases and 3 bases, with 14 bases remaining between them. The CDR3 loop spans 13 amino acids. Germline CDR1 and CDR2: MNHEY and SVGAGI. CDR3 nucleotides: TGTGCCAGCTGGACCGGGACTGTCTACGAGCAGTACTTC. Its protein product is CASWTGTVYEQYF.

The chain carries TRBV7-8 and TRBJ2-7, with a possible D match to TRBD1 (6 bases). This CDR3 spans 15 amino acids. Germline V CDR1 and CDR2: SGHVS, FQNEAQ. The germline V and J ends were trimmed by 1 base and 1 base, with 11 bases remaining between them. This CDR3 reads CASSLVQGSSYEQYF. CDR3 coding DNA: TGTGCCAGCAGCTTAGTCCAGGGGTCTTCCTACGAGCAGTACTTC.

This clone showed up just once. The CDR3 sequence: CASTPGGLQETQYF. CDR3 nucleotide sequence: TGCGCCAGCACCCCGGGGGGCCTCCAAGAGACCCAGTACTTC. The V gene is TRBV10-2, the J gene TRBJ2-5, with a possible D match to TRBD2 (7 bases). Germline CDR1 and CDR2: WSHSY and SAAADI. Trimming removed 7 bases at V and 1 base at J, with 13 bases between. The CDR3 extends over 14 amino acids.

V gene TRBV5-1 combines with J gene TRBJ2-7; weak D call: TRBD2 (7 bases). The CDR3 runs to 16 residues. V lost 2 bases to trimming and J lost 4 bases, with 19 bases between them. Germline V gene data show CDR1 as SGHRS and CDR2 as YFSETQ. The CDR3 protein is CASSFRGGDTLYEQYF. In nucleotides, the CDR3 is TGCGCCAGCAGCTTTCGGGGAGGGGACACCCTTTACGAGCAGTACTTC. The full variable domain, with the rest looked up from reference TRBV5-1 and TRBJ2-7, is KAGVTQTPRYLIKTRGQQVTLSCSPISGHRSVSWYQQTPGQGLQFLFEYFSETQRNKGNFPGRFSGRQFSNSRSEMNVSTLELGDSALYLCASSFRGGDTLYEQYFGPGTRLTVT.

The rearrangement joins TRBV18 to TRBJ2-2, with a weak D call TRBD1 (6 bases). Germline values: CDR1 KGHSH, CDR2 LQKENI. The germline V and J ends were trimmed by 1 base and 0 bases, with 12 bases remaining between them. CDR3 length: 17 residues. CDR3 DNA: TGTGCCAGCTCACCACGGACAGTTATCTCGAACACCGGGGAGCTGTTTTTT. Its protein product is CASSPRTVISNTGELFF.

V gene TRBV6-5 combines with J gene TRBJ2-5, with TRBD1 as a possible D gene (7 bases). Trimming shortened V by 2 bases and J by 1 base, and 11 bases separated the two germline ends. The CDR3 consists of 15 residues. Germline values: CDR1 MNHEY, CDR2 SVGAGI. CDR3 loop: CASSYGGTAQETQYF. CDR3 DNA: TGTGCCAGCAGTTACGGGGGGACAGCCCAAGAGACCCAGTACTTC.

The chain has TRBV7-2 and TRBJ2-6; D is unresolved. Germline values: CDR1 SGHTA, CDR2 FQGNSA. The germline V and J ends were trimmed by 4 bases and 0 bases, with 7 bases remaining between them. The CDR3 runs to 15 residues. CDR3 region: CASSSRSSGANVLTF. Here the CDR3 DNA reads TGTGCCAGCAGCTCGCGGAGCTCTGGGGCCAACGTCCTGACTTTC.

This clone was recorded once. The V and J genes are TRBV2 and TRBJ1-4, with 8 bases fitting TRBD1. This CDR3 comprises 15 residues. Unmatched junction bases numbered 10, after V lost 6 bases and J lost 7 bases. The germline gives CDR1 SNHLY, CDR2 FYNNEI. DNA for the CDR3: TGTGCCAGCAGGGTCCTCCAGGGGGCGGGTGAAAAACTGTTTTTT. Protein product: CASRVLQGAGEKLFF.

This sequence joins TRBV6-6 and TRBJ2-3, with TRBD2 matching over 8 bases. Germline lookup yields CDR1 MNHNY and CDR2 SVGAGI (reference sequence). This CDR3 has 14 amino acids. V shed 6 bases, J shed 5 bases, and the junction held 7 bases outside the gene matches. CDR3 DNA: TGTGCCAGCAGGTTCCGGGGGGGTGGAGATACGCAGTATTTT. This codes for CASRFRGGGDTQYF.

V and J are TRBV5-4 and TRBJ2-3; 10 nucleotides align to TRBD2. The CDR3 loop spans 16 amino acids. The J segment lost 2 bases and the V segment lost 0 bases, leaving 3 bases of the junction unmatched. Germline values: CDR1 SGHNT, CDR2 YYREEE (reference sequence). The CDR3 is CASSLATSGTTDTQYF. The CDR3 DNA reads as TGTGCCAGCAGCTTGGCTACTAGCGGGACCACAGATACGCAGTATTTT.

The chain has TRBV4-1 and TRBJ2-5; 9 nucleotides agree with TRBD1. Germline assignment: CDR1 MGHRA and CDR2 YSYEKL. This CDR3 has 15 residues. Trimming cost V 1 base and J 5 bases; bases outside gene matches: 5. DNA for the CDR3: TGCGCCAGCAGCCAAGCCGGGACAGGGCAGGAGACCCAGTACTTC. It is translated as CASSQAGTGQETQYF.

This chain uses TRBV19 with TRBJ2-5, with TRBD2 matching over 7 bases. After removal of 5 bases from V and 5 bases from J, the junction contained 11 bases not matched to a gene. This CDR3 is 15 amino acids long. Germline V gene lookup returns CDR1 LNHDA and CDR2 SQIVND (reference sequence). Here the CDR3 reads CASSSAGVSSETQYF. The CDR3 nucleotides are TGTGCCAGTAGTTCTGCGGGAGTTTCATCGGAGACCCAGTACTTC.

The rearrangement links TRBV3-1 (or the pseudogene TRBV3-2) to TRBJ1-6, with 11 bases matching TRBD1. Unmatched junction bases numbered 2, after V lost 3 bases and J lost 10 bases. Germline V gene sequence: CDR1 LGHDT, CDR2 YNNKEL (reference sequence). The CDR3 is 14 residues long. The CDR3 sequence is CASSHRDRGSPLHF. In DNA, the CDR3 is TGTGCCAGCAGCCATCGGGACAGGGGGTCACCCCTCCACTTT.

In its sample, this clone was seen once. This chain uses TRBV3-1 (or the pseudogene TRBV3-2) with TRBJ2-5; 8 nucleotides match TRBD2. CDR3 length: 16 amino acids. J was trimmed by 6 bases and V by 3 bases; bases with no gene match: 12. Germline V gives CDR1 LGHDT, CDR2 YNNKEL (reference sequence). The CDR3 sequence is CASSQSGRGGAKTQYF. The DNA of the CDR3 is TGTGCCAGCAGCCAGTCCGGACGGGGGGGTGCAAAGACCCAGTACTTC.

Turning to this clone: A much larger clonotype is one base distant, so this may be a read error. The V and J genes are TRBV2 and TRBJ2-1; 8 bases line up with TRBD2. This CDR3 comprises 18 residues. The V gene end was trimmed by 3 bases and the J gene end by 4 bases; junction bases not matched to a gene: 14. Germline values: CDR1 SNHLY, CDR2 FYNNEI. For the CDR3, the DNA is TGTGCCAGCAGTGATTCCATACCGGGGGGGGGCCAGTACAATGAGCAGTTCTTC. As protein: CASSDSIPGGGQYNEQFF.

V usage is TRBV9 and J usage is TRBJ1-2; 9 bases fit TRBD1. Trimming took 0 bases from V and 4 from J; bases not matched to a gene: 4. Germline V CDR1 and CDR2: SGDLS, YYNGEE. The CDR3 covers 15 residues. This chain's CDR3 is CASSVVAGQGYGYTF. CDR3 in DNA: TGTGCCAGCAGCGTAGTAGCGGGACAGGGCTATGGCTACACCTTC.

This clone is a singleton in its sample. The chain recombines TRBV2 with TRBJ2-5; 10 bases match TRBD1. Germline V gives CDR1 SNHLY, CDR2 FYNNEI. J was trimmed by 4 bases and V by 4 bases; bases with no gene match: 9. The CDR3 contains 16 residues. CDR3 residues: CASSGMGQGIRETQYF. Written as DNA, the CDR3 is TGTGCCAGCAGTGGCATGGGACAGGGGATAAGAGAGACCCAGTACTTC.

The chain is built from TRBV27 and TRBJ2-7; TRBD1 matches at 8 bases. The length of the CDR3 is 15 residues. V gave up 1 base and J gave up 7 bases; unmatched junction bases: 9. Germline CDR1 is MNHEY and CDR2 is SMNVEV (reference sequence). CDR3 bases: TGTGCCAGCAGTTTATTAGGACAGGGCCCCAGAGAGCAGTACTTC. Translation gives CASSLLGQGPREQYF.